This is a list of T cell receptor beta chains from one sample in a study of blood T cell repertoires in COVID-19. Sequenced by immunoSEQ multiplex PCR; TCRdb stores in-frame clones only, minus some. The sample includes around 150,000 clones, 70% to 90% of them seen just once. Source material: peripheral blood. The receptors derive from a man aged 35-49 years with acute or convalescent COVID-19. Both conserved end residues are part of each CDR3. D genes are given only for firm matches. Not every row has a clone size; where given, it reads once, few, many or a size class.

cdr3_nt | cdr3_aa | j_call | v_call | d_call | cdr3_length | clone_size
TGTGCCAGCAGCCCCGGGGGAAGCGGGGGGGCCAATGAGCAGTTCTTC | CASSPGGSGGANEQFF | TRBJ2-1 | TRBV5-4 | TRBD2 | 16 | .
TGTGCCAGCAGCTTTTGGCGGGGGAACCAAGAGACCCAGTACTTC | CASSFWRGNQETQYF | TRBJ2-5 | TRBV5-4 | TRBD2 | 15 | .
TGCGCCAGCAGTGAGAGGGACACCCATTGGGGCTACACCTTC | CASSERDTHWGYTF | TRBJ1-2 | TRBV10-2 | . | 14 | .
TGTGCCAGCAGAGATGGGTTGACACCAGACTATGGCTACACCTTC | CASRDGLTPDYGYTF | TRBJ1-2 | TRBV2 | . | 15 | once
TGTGCCAGCAGATTGACAGGGGCCCTCACCGGGGAGCTGTTTTTT | CASRLTGALTGELFF | TRBJ2-2 | TRBV28 | TRBD1 | 15 | .
TGTGCCAGCAGCAACCGGGACAGGGAGAGTGGAAACACCATATATTTT | CASSNRDRESGNTIYF | TRBJ1-3 | TRBV21-1 | . | 16 | .
TGCAGCGTTGAGCAGGGGCCGTCAAACTATGGCTACACCTTC | CSVEQGPSNYGYTF | TRBJ1-2 | TRBV29-1 | . | 14 | .
TGCGCCAGCAGCTTGGGGACAGGGTACGAGCAGTACTTC | CASSLGTGYEQYF | TRBJ2-7 | TRBV5-1 | TRBD1 | 13 | .
TGTGCCAGCAGCTTATTTTTGGGACAGGGGGATTCACCCCTCCACTTT | CASSLFLGQGDSPLHF | TRBJ1-6 | TRBV7-9 | TRBD1 | 16 | .
TGTGCCAGCAGCAGTGAGTTAGGACTCTATGGCTACACCTTC | CASSSELGLYGYTF | TRBJ1-2 | TRBV5-5 | . | 14 | .